Each of the 14 T cell receptor beta chains below was sequenced from the same sample in a study of cytomegalovirus exposure and HLA in healthy donors. Use of 60 Vbeta and 13 Jbeta primers characterized the PCR. Generated by immunoSEQ multiplex PCR, the TCRdb table keeps only in-frame clones and is missing some. The table lists 120,000 to 150,000 clones, roughly 80% of them singletons. The source material was PBMCs. The receptors originated from a woman in her thirties or forties in good health and CMV-seropositive.

V usage is TRBV5-1 and J usage is TRBJ1-2, with 7 bases lining up with TRBD1. This CDR3 has 14 residues. With V trimmed by 2 bases and J by 2 bases, 3 bases remained unmatched. Per the germline V gene, CDR1 is SGHRS and CDR2 is YFSETQ. CDR3 DNA sequence: TGCGCCAGCAGCTTCGCAGGGGGGAACTATGGCTACACCTTC. As protein: CASSFAGGNYGYTF.

Comments on this clone: Lacking the conserved final phenylalanine or tryptophan, this CDR3 likely reflects a read error. The chain carries TRBV11-2 and TRBJ1-5, with 7 positions matching TRBD1. This CDR3 spans 17 amino acids. Trimming at V came to 2 bases and at J to 0 bases, leaving 7 bases not matched to a gene. Germline V gene data show CDR1 as SGHAT and CDR2 as FQNNGV. The CDR3 spells CASSLTDRSYSNQPQHL. Here the CDR3 DNA reads TGTGCCAGCAGCTTAACGGACAGGAGTTATAGCAATCAGCCCCAGCATTTA.

The chain carries TRBV5-1 and TRBJ2-5; D possibly corresponds to TRBD2 (6 bases). The CDR3 contains 13 residues. The V and J ends lost 3 bases and 0 bases respectively, with 6 bases between them. The germline CDR1 and CDR2 sequences are SGHRS and YFSETQ. The CDR3 sequence: CASSSGDQETQYF. CDR3 bases: TGCGCCAGCAGCTCGGGGGACCAAGAGACCCAGTACTTC.

The V and J genes are TRBV7-9 and TRBJ2-4; D perhaps matches TRBD1 (6 bases). This CDR3 spans 16 amino acids. Trimming took 5 bases from V and 0 from J, leaving 14 bases between them. CDR1 SEHNR and CDR2 FQNEAQ come from the germline V gene (reference sequence). The CDR3 region has the DNA TGTGCCAGCAGCCTAGGACAGAACCTAGCCAAAAACATTCAGTACTTC. It translates to CASSLGQNLAKNIQYF. The entire variable domain, with the rest obtained from reference TRBV7-9 and TRBJ2-4, is as follows: DTGVSQNPRHKITKRGQNVTFRCDPISEHNRLYWYRQTLGQGPEFLTYFQNEAQLEKSRLLSDRFSAERPKGSFSTLEIQRTEQGDSAMYLCASSLGQNLAKNIQYFGAGTRLSVL.

The V and J genes are TRBV7-3 and TRBJ2-5; TRBD2 matches 7 bases. V shed 6 bases, J shed 4 bases, and the junction held 11 bases outside the gene matches. CDR3 length: 15 amino acids. CDR1 and CDR2 (germline): SGHTA, FQGTGA. The CDR3, as DNA: TGTGCCAGCAGTAAAAACGGGGAGCGGGGAGAGACCCAGTACTTC. Amino acids: CASSKNGERGETQYF. Full variable domain (remainder filled in from reference TRBV7-3 and TRBJ2-5): GAGVSQTPSNKVTEKGKYVELRCDPISGHTALYWYRQSLGQGPEFLIYFQGTGAADDSGLPNDRFFAVRPEGSVSTLKIQRTERGDSAVYLCASSKNGERGETQYFGPGTRLLVL.

V is TRBV7-6 and J is TRBJ1-6; 7 bases are shared with TRBD1. The germline V gene has CDR1 SGHVS and CDR2 FNYEAQ. The CDR3 is made up of 13 amino acids. V lost 2 bases to trimming and J lost 8 bases; unmatched junction nucleotides: 0. CDR3 nucleotides: TGTGCCAGCAGCTTACAGGGGGATTCACCCCTCCACTTT. Its translation: CASSLQGDSPLHF.

The CDR3 sequence: CASSLSWGQGSYGYTF. In nucleotides, the CDR3 is TGTGCCAGCAGTTTATCGTGGGGTCAGGGTAGTTATGGCTACACCTTC. The rearrangement links TRBV27 to TRBJ1-2; TRBD1 is a possible D gene (5 bases). Trimming pared 0 bases from V and 5 bases from J, leaving 16 bases between. The CDR3 has 16 residues. The germline CDR1 and CDR2 sequences are MNHEY and SMNVEV (reference sequence).

This chain links TRBV25-1 with TRBJ2-7; 7 bases match TRBD1. Germline lookup yields CDR1 MGHDK and CDR2 SYGVNS. This CDR3 comprises 13 residues. V was clipped by 5 bases and J by 5 bases; unmatched bases: 6. The CDR3: CASSQTGSHEQYF. The CDR3 nucleotides are TGTGCCAGCAGTCAGACAGGGTCCCACGAGCAGTACTTC.

This clone is a singleton in its sample. CDR3 loop: CASSKEGALGTEAFF. CDR3 in DNA: TGTGCCAGCAGCAAAGAGGGGGCGTTGGGCACTGAAGCTTTCTTT. The gene calls are TRBV21-1 and TRBJ1-1; TRBD1 was called by the table and not checked on the DNA. TRBV21-1 is given as a pseudogene. The CDR3 loop spans 15 amino acids.

V is TRBV6-1 and J is TRBJ2-3; D perhaps matches TRBD2 (5 bases). The CDR3 is made up of 14 amino acids. The V gene lost 8 bases and the J gene lost 0 bases, with 12 bases spanning the gap. The germline gives CDR1 MNHNS, CDR2 SASEGT. CDR3 sequence reads: CASEGGGSTDTQYF. The CDR3 region has the DNA TGTGCCAGCGAGGGCGGCGGGAGCACAGATACGCAGTATTTT.

This chain joins TRBV2 and TRBJ1-2, with D possibly TRBD1 on 6 matching bases. This CDR3 has 15 amino acids. V dropped 5 bases and J dropped 2 bases, with 15 bases sitting between them. Per the germline V gene, CDR1 is SNHLY and CDR2 is FYNNEI. Here the CDR3 reads CASSNPRDTNYGYTF. The CDR3 DNA reads as TGTGCCAGCAGTAACCCCCGGGACACGAACTATGGCTACACCTTC.

The chain couples TRBV5-1 to TRBJ1-3, with 10 bases identical to TRBD1. Germline V CDR1 and CDR2: SGHRS, YFSETQ. V shed 4 bases, J shed 3 bases, and the junction held 4 bases outside the gene matches. The CDR3 has 15 residues. CDR3 in amino acids: CASSEGQGIGNTIYF. The DNA of the CDR3 is TGCGCCAGCAGCGAGGGACAGGGGATTGGAAACACCATATATTTT.

V and J are TRBV6-5 and TRBJ1-1; D call uncertain. CDR1 and CDR2 from the germline V gene are MNHEY and SVGAGI. The length of the CDR3 is 12 residues. The germline V and J ends were trimmed by 2 bases and 1 base, with 2 bases remaining between them. DNA for the CDR3: TGTGCCAGCAGTTACCAGAACACTGAAGCTTTCTTT. This gives the protein CASSYQNTEAFF.

The chain joins TRBV12-5 to TRBJ2-5; maybe TRBD2 (5 bases). This CDR3 region has 16 residues. V was cut by 4 bases and J by 3 bases, with 18 bases left in between. The germline CDR1 and CDR2 sequences are LGHNT and FRNRAP. CDR3 residues: CASGSGPKGEEETQYF. The CDR3 DNA follows: TGTGCTAGTGGTTCTGGACCGAAGGGAGAGGAAGAGACCCAGTACTTC.